These 29 T cell receptor beta chains share one sample of origin, sequenced in a study of T-cell memory formation after mild COVID-19. Each CDR3 protein is one row after TCRdb ran MiXCR on the 5' RACE reads. The sample consists of around 250,000 distinct CDR3 sequences, roughly 17% of them appearing once. Sequencing was carried out using PBMCs or a T cell subset sorted from them (not recorded which). The receptors come from a man between 18 and 35 years old who had mild COVID-19 (a few samples of this study predate the infection). Cell type and time point are not known.

This chain connects TRBV10-3 to TRBJ2-7, with D possibly being TRBD1 (6 bases). The CDR3 is made up of 16 amino acids. V lost 2 bases and J 0 bases, leaving 14 bases between the germline ends. CDR1 is ENHRY and CDR2 is SYGVKD in the germline V gene. CDR3 bases: TGTGCCATCAGTGAGGGGGAACAGGGCGGCTCCTACGAGCAGTACGTC. It codes for CAISEGEQGGSYEQYV.

The chain joins TRBV4-1 to TRBJ2-3, with TRBD2 matching 7 bases. This CDR3 contains 15 residues. Germline CDR1 and CDR2: MGHRA and YSYEKL. V lost 3 bases, J lost 5 bases, and 8 bases stayed unmatched. The CDR3 spells CASSQRSGVKDTQYF. In DNA form, the CDR3 reads TGCGCCAGCAGCCAGAGAAGCGGGGTTAAAGATACGCAGTATTTT.

This clonotype has a handful of counts. The chain combines TRBV7-2 with TRBJ2-1; possibly TRBD1 for D (5 bases). The CDR3 has 13 amino acids. In germline, CDR1 is SGHTA, CDR2 FQGNSA. Trimming took off 8 bases at V and 3 bases at J, with 11 bases between the two ends. DNA for the CDR3: TGTGCCAGCGGGCCAGGGAACTACAATGAGCAGTTCTTC. It yields the protein CASGPGNYNEQFF.

This clonotype was detected many times. The rearrangement uses TRBV7-3 and TRBJ2-7, with D maybe TRBD1 (7 bases). The germline V gene encodes CDR1 SGHTA and CDR2 FQGTGA. V was pared by 3 bases and J by 2 bases, with 14 bases between. The CDR3 covers 15 residues. As DNA, the CDR3 is TGTGCCAGCAGCTTGAGGAGGGGGACAGCCTACGAGCAGTACTTC. Protein sequence: CASSLRRGTAYEQYF.

This clonotype was counted at least ten times. The J gene is TRBJ2-1, the V gene TRBV4-1; 8 nucleotides line up with TRBD2. The CDR3 length is 15 residues. In germline, CDR1 is MGHRA, CDR2 YSYEKL. V dropped 6 bases and J dropped 7; count of bases not matched to a gene: 11. The CDR3 sequence: CASSGLAGGGNEQFF. CDR3 bases: TGCGCCAGCAGTGGCCTTGCGGGGGGCGGGAATGAGCAGTTCTTC.

This clonotype turned up a few times. The chain has TRBV27 and TRBJ1-5, with D uncertain. V lost 0 bases, J lost 1 base, and 4 bases lay in between. The V gene's germline CDR1 is MNHEY and CDR2 SMNVEV (reference sequence). The length of the CDR3 is 14 residues. Here the CDR3 DNA reads TGTGCCAGCAGTTTATCGGCCAGCAATCAGCCCCAGCATTTT. As protein: CASSLSASNQPQHF.

The genes are TRBV29-1 and TRBJ2-2; D perhaps matches TRBD2 (5 bases). This CDR3 comprises 14 residues. Germline V CDR1 and CDR2: SQVTM, ANQGSEA. The CDR3 is CSTRVRANTGELFF. DNA for the CDR3: TGCAGTACTAGGGTTCGCGCGAACACCGGGGAGCTGTTTTTT.

This chain uses TRBV4-1 with TRBJ1-2, with D perhaps matching TRBD1 (5 bases). Per the germline V gene, CDR1 is MGHRA and CDR2 is YSYEKL. The CDR3 runs to 14 residues. V lost 1 base and J lost 3, with 9 bases in between. DNA of the CDR3: TGCGCCAGCAGCCAAGTTGGGGGTTACTATGGCTACACCTTC. Encoded protein: CASSQVGGYYGYTF.

This clonotype was seen a handful of times. The chain carries TRBV12-3 or TRBV12-4 and TRBJ1-5; unclear D gene. Trimming removed 8 bases from V and 0 bases from J, with 8 bases in between. The CDR3 covers 13 residues. This CDR3 reads CASCYSSNQPQHF. CDR3 nucleotide sequence: TGTGCCAGCTGTTACAGTAGCAATCAGCCCCAGCATTTT.

This clonotype was seen a few times. The chain employs TRBV11-2 and TRBJ2-1, with D possibly called TRBD1 or TRBD2 (6 bases each). Germline CDR1 and CDR2: SGHAT and FQNNGV. This CDR3 is built from 16 residues. Deletions cut 2 bases from V and 2 bases from J, with 13 bases between. The CDR3 DNA sequence: TGTGCCAGCAGCTTACTCTCGGGGGCCACCTACAATGAGCAGTTCTTC. It translates to CASSLLSGATYNEQFF.

CDR3 protein: CSASGGASNEQFF. The CDR3 bases are TGCAGTGCTAGTGGGGGGGCCTCGAATGAGCAGTTCTTC. The chain employs TRBV20-1 and TRBJ2-1; D possibly corresponds to TRBD2 (7 bases). V lost 3 bases, J lost 7 bases, and 13 bases lay in between. Germline V gene data show CDR1 as DFQATT and CDR2 as SNEGSKA (reference sequence). This CDR3 is 13 amino acids long.

Only a few counts were recorded for this clonotype. The chain uses TRBV6-5 and TRBJ1-1; TRBD1 might be the D (6 bases). Per the germline V gene, CDR1 is MNHEY and CDR2 is SVGAGI. The CDR3 consists of 16 residues. V lost 0 bases and J 0 bases, leaving 11 bases between the germline ends. The CDR3 reads CASSYSQGRMNTEAFF. The CDR3, as DNA: TGTGCCAGCAGTTACTCCCAGGGGAGGATGAACACTGAAGCTTTCTTT.

The chain is built from TRBV20-1 and TRBJ2-7, with D unclear. CDR1 and CDR2 from the germline V gene are DFQATT and SNEGSKA (reference sequence). V was trimmed by 2 bases and J by 1 base, leaving 6 bases between them. The CDR3 sequence is 12 residues long. The CDR3 protein is CSARYRSYEQYV. Here the CDR3 DNA reads TGCAGTGCTAGATACCGATCCTACGAGCAGTACGTC.

The V and J genes are TRBV15 and TRBJ2-7, with D possibly called TRBD1 or TRBD2 (5 bases each). Per the germline V gene, CDR1 is LNHNV and CDR2 is YYDKDF (reference sequence). The CDR3 extends over 12 amino acids. CDR3 nucleotide sequence: TGTGCTCTACGGGGACGGGACTACGAGCAGTACGTC. It specifies CALRGRDYEQYV.

This clonotype was observed a few times. This chain uses TRBV12-3 or TRBV12-4 with TRBJ1-5; D perhaps matches TRBD1 (5 bases). V lost 11 bases, J lost 2 bases, and 16 bases lay in between. The CDR3 has 14 residues. The CDR3 protein is CAPTRRGGNQPQHF. CDR3 sequence (DNA): TGTGCCCCTACGCGGAGAGGGGGCAATCAGCCCCAGCATTTT.

The chain combines TRBV24-1 with TRBJ2-3; D might be TRBD1 or TRBD2, each matching 7 bases. The CDR3 is 11 residues long. Trimming took 9 bases from V and 12 from J, leaving 15 bases between them. Germline V gene data show CDR1 as KGHDR and CDR2 as SFDVKD. CDR3 sequence reads: CATGDREGQYF. As DNA, the CDR3 is TGTGCCACCGGAGACAGGGAGGGTCAGTATTTT.

This clonotype appeared a few times. The chain uses TRBV6-2 or TRBV6-3 and TRBJ2-7; tentative D call: TRBD2 (6 bases). V was cut by 7 bases and J by 2 bases, with 12 bases left in between. The CDR3 runs 13 residues. Germline CDR1 MNHEY, CDR2 SVGEGT. CDR3 in amino acids: CASIPGGAYEQYF. The CDR3 region has the DNA TGTGCCAGCATCCCCGGGGGAGCCTACGAGCAGTACTTC.

In this sample, this clonotype turned up a few times. CDR3 in DNA: TGTGCCAGCAGTCTGTTGGCGGCGGCCAGCACAGATACGCAGTATTTT. Its protein is CASSLLAAASTDTQYF. This chain connects TRBV7-2 to TRBJ2-3, with D hard to call. The germline V and J ends were trimmed by 6 bases and 0 bases, with 16 bases remaining between them. Germline CDR1 reads SGHTA; CDR2 reads FQGNSA. This CDR3 region has 16 residues.

This clonotype was counted a few times. The chain joins TRBV7-9 to TRBJ1-6; D gene unclear. Trimming shortened V by 2 bases and J by 7 bases, and 9 bases separated the two germline ends. The CDR3 has 14 amino acids. Per the germline V gene, CDR1 is SEHNR and CDR2 is FQNEAQ (reference sequence). DNA for the CDR3: TGTGCCAGCAGCTTACCGGAACCGAATTCACCCCTCCACTTT. Translation gives CASSLPEPNSPLHF. The variable domain in full, completed from reference TRBV7-9 and TRBJ1-6, reads DTGVSQNPRHKITKRGQNVTFRCDPISEHNRLYWYRQTLGQGPEFLTYFQNEAQLEKSRLLSDRFSAERPKGSFSTLEIQRTEQGDSAMYLCASSLPEPNSPLHFGNGTRLTVT.

The V call is TRBV6-1, the J call TRBJ1-5; D is unclear. The CDR3 runs 13 residues. Trimming stripped 2 bases from V and 7 bases from J, with 9 bases between. Germline CDR1 MNHNS, CDR2 SASEGT. Here the CDR3 DNA reads TGTGCCAGCAGTGAACGCACGTTACAGCCCCAGCATTTT. This encodes CASSERTLQPQHF.

Only one count was recorded for this clonotype. The chain links TRBV4-1 to TRBJ1-2; the D gene is possibly TRBD1 (5 bases). The germline V gene encodes CDR1 MGHRA and CDR2 YSYEKL. Trimming removed 4 bases from V and 6 bases from J, with 21 bases in between. This CDR3 has 16 residues. Here the CDR3 reads CASSRVGQGGFDGYTF. In DNA, the CDR3 is TGCGCCAGCAGCCGGGTTGGGCAGGGAGGTTTCGATGGCTACACCTTC.

V usage is TRBV4-3 and J usage is TRBJ2-7; 9 bases map to TRBD1. Per the germline V gene, CDR1 is LGHNA and CDR2 is YSLEER. With V trimmed by 4 bases and J by 6 bases, 4 bases remained unmatched. The CDR3 consists of 13 residues. The CDR3 bases are TGCGCCAGCAGCCCCGGGACAGGGTTCGAGCAGTACTTC. The encoded protein is CASSPGTGFEQYF.

The genes are TRBV20-1 and TRBJ2-7; weak D call: TRBD1 (5 bases). Germline V gene data show CDR1 as DFQATT and CDR2 as SNEGSKA (reference sequence). V was cut by 6 bases and J by 6 bases, with 21 bases left in between. The CDR3 consists of 14 residues. CDR3: CSAHFPGFQGEQYF. In DNA form, the CDR3 reads TGCAGTGCCCACTTCCCGGGCTTCCAGGGCGAGCAGTACTTC.

The genes are TRBV10-3 and TRBJ1-1; 8 bases are shared with TRBD1. Per the germline V gene, CDR1 is ENHRY and CDR2 is SYGVKD. The CDR3 spans 13 residues. Losses at the gene ends were 7 bases for V and 1 base for J; bases not matched to a gene: 2. The CDR3 nucleotides are TGTGCCATCACGACAGGGGCGAACACTGAAGCTTTCTTT. This gives the protein CAITTGANTEAFF.

In its sample, this clonotype was seen a few times. This chain uses TRBV18 with TRBJ1-3; tentatively, D is TRBD1 (6 bases). The ends were cut back, 3 bases at V and 4 bases at J, with 10 bases in the middle. The CDR3 runs to 14 residues. Germline CDR1 and CDR2: KGHSH and LQKENI. CDR3 region: CASSPGTTGNTIYF. CDR3 nucleotides: TGTGCCAGCTCACCCGGGACAACAGGAAACACCATATATTTT.

This clonotype was detected ten times or more. This sequence joins TRBV7-3 and TRBJ2-5; D remains unclear. In germline, CDR1 is SGHTA, CDR2 FQGTGA. The CDR3 is 13 residues long. V lost 6 bases to trimming and J lost 2 bases, with 10 bases between them. This chain's CDR3 is CASSSTRQETQYF. CDR3 nucleotides: TGTGCCAGCAGTTCCACAAGGCAAGAGACCCAGTACTTC.

The chain couples TRBV18 to TRBJ2-5; maybe TRBD2 (5 bases). The CDR3 has 14 amino acids. Trimming took off 3 bases at V and 5 bases at J, with 13 bases between the two ends. The germline V gene has CDR1 KGHSH and CDR2 LQKENI. CDR3 sequence: CASSPATRGETQYF. CDR3 in DNA: TGTGCCAGCTCACCGGCAACTAGAGGGGAGACCCAGTACTTC. The whole variable domain, filled in from reference TRBV18 and TRBJ2-5, reads NAGVMQNPRHLVRRRGQEARLRCSPMKGHSHVYWYRQLPEEGLKFMVYLQKENIIDESGMPKERFSAEFPKEGPSILRIQQVVRGDSAAYFCASSPATRGETQYFGPGTRLLVL.

This clonotype was recorded a few times. V usage is TRBV5-8 and J usage is TRBJ2-2, with D possibly matching TRBD2 (5 bases). CDR3 length: 16 residues. The germline gives CDR1 SGHTS, CDR2 YDEGEE. Trimming removed 1 base from V and 1 base from J, with 11 bases in between. CDR3 protein: CASSLSLGRNTGELFF. The CDR3 coding sequence is TGTGCCAGCAGCTTGTCCTTAGGGAGGAACACCGGGGAGCTGTTTTTT.

Worth noting for this clonotype: A single base separates this from a much larger clone, so it may be a read error. This chain links TRBV3-1 with TRBJ1-5; D not certain. The CDR3 totals 13 residues. Germline lookup yields CDR1 LGHDT and CDR2 YNNKEL (reference sequence). The CDR3 loop is CASSHDDVQPHHF. The CDR3 DNA reads as TGTGCCAGCAGCCATGATGACGTCCAGCCCCATCATTTT.